The text below deals with one TCR beta chain. The specificity of this receptor is unknown. No much larger clonotype is one base removed from it; base qualities were not supplied. Using the deep immunoSEQ assay, TCR CDR3 regions were amplified from genomic DNA by multiplex PCR. Genomic DNA extracted from each cell subset was distributed evenly over all wells of several immunoSEQ 96-well plates, and each plate served as one replicate. For sorted subsets, approximately 200 ng of genomic DNA, equivalent to 25,000 to 35,000 T cell genomes, went into each replicate PCR. Purified libraries were quantified with a Qubit 3.0 fluorometer, sized on a Bioanalyzer 2100, and re-quantified with the KAPA Library Quantification kit. Every immunoSEQ 96-well plate was sequenced on a separate single-read 150-cycle Illumina NextSeq 550 flow cell. The paper's data handling went like this. Because only junctional sequences without quality scores were contained in the immunoSEQ output, filtering matching that applied to full-length reads could not be performed. Sequences were annotated with PyIR, a Python wrapper for IgBLAST v1.9, and V/J genes and CDR3 were assigned using IMGT germline references. Reads were removed for weak V/J assignments (E-value above 1e-6), missing CDR3, stop codons, out-of-frame junctions, or ambiguous translated residues. V3J clonotypes were defined as sequences sharing the same inferred V gene, J gene, and CDR3 amino acid sequence. The percentage overlap between two repertoires was calculated by dividing the number of shared unique clonotypes by the size of the smaller repertoire. Three approaches were used to assess repertoire richness: RTK rarefaction, the Chao1 estimator, and Recon v2.1 estimates of unobserved clonotypes. Generation probabilities for all TCRbeta clonotypes obtained by the gDNA method from a handful of donors were computed using OLGA. Not all clones reach the TCRdb copy of this immuneACCESS table, which keeps in-frame sequences only. Checked studies attribute under half of the gap to unresolved V genes and leave the rest unexplained. D and trimming come from the DNA, and the V and J calls and clone size come from that table. Counted in this sample were about 2.1 million clones; roughly 95% of them appeared once. The ten most abundant clones make up about 1.6% of the sample.

CD8 naive samples were CD45RO-negative cells positively selected for CCR7, giving a CD45RA+CCR7+ population that excluded TemRA cells. The donors were healthy, HIV-negative adults who had no recently reported acute infections or vaccinations. Only Caucasian adults living in Nashville, Tennessee, USA were represented among the donors. Blood was collected by leukapheresis, and PBMCs were isolated by Ficoll-Histopaque density gradient centrifugation and then cryopreserved in liquid nitrogen vapor phase. Analytical flow cytometry was used to check the purity and quantity of every magnetically sorted T cell population. Each sorted fraction had its genomic DNA isolated and then quantified by UV absorbance on a Nanodrop 2000c. This sample was taken from a study of shared clonotypes between healthy human individuals (dated by TCRdb to the early 2020s). At the level of the whole study: Three men and two women, aged 18 to 49 years, made up the cohort. To estimate repertoire size and how much clonotypes are shared between individuals, the study performed deep sequencing of blood TCR repertoires from roughly five healthy adults. Leukapheresis yielded between about 0.9 and 9 billion PBMCs per donor. To increase sequencing depth and limit assay-specific biases, different laboratories used diverse techniques to prepare libraries and sequence TCR repertoires. Per donor, three plates each were used for CD4 naive and CD4 memory, two for CD8 naive, and one for CD8 memory.

What the study reported, not specific to this receptor: Sampling was restricted to blood, and TCR repertoires in tissues likely differ from the TCR repertoires found in blood. Compared with non-shared clonotypes, the clonotypes found in all four sorted-subset donors had higher generation probabilities. Incomplete sequencing was indicated by rarefaction of sorted-subset datasets, despite the large sequencing depth. Across a handful of donors, about 5.2% of naive CD4, around 3.3% of naive CD8, under 2.5% of memory CD4, and 0.4% of memory CD8 clonotypes were shared. The genetic and exposure-history diversity represented was limited by the small number of donors. Pairwise subsampling indicated that sequencing depth was expected to affect the degree of clonotype sharing among donors. Larger estimated clonotype richness was generally found for naive subsets than for memory subsets.

CDR1 and CDR2 (SEHNR, FQNEAQ) derive from the germline V gene (reference sequence). A distance of 14 bases separates the germline ends of V and J, which lose 5 bases and 8 bases respectively. The CDR3 measures 13 amino acids from cysteine to phenylalanine. Only the CDR3 portion is preserved as DNA: 39 bases, with reading frame beginning at the first base. The TCR comes from a man aged 18 to 29 in good health. Some clones in this sample may be carry-over from other donors' samples. The rearranged segments are TRBV7-9 and TRBJ2-3; a confident D gene designation cannot be given. The source material was naive CD8+ T cells from PBMCs. Per the publication, the cell subset or site label means: CD45RA+CCR7+. The DNA is TGTGCCAGCAGCGCAAGTCTACTCGGTACGCAGTATTTT. This yields the protein CASSASLLGTQYF. The reference TRBV7-9 and TRBJ2-3 proteins fill in what lies around the CDR3, so the full variable domain reads DTGVSQNPRHKITKRGQNVTFRCDPISEHNRLYWYRQTLGQGPEFLTYFQNEAQLEKSRLLSDRFSAERPKGSFSTLEIQRTEQGDSAMYLCASSASLLGTQYFGPGTRLTVL.